This T cell receptor (beta chain) came from a study of CD8 T cells in Susac syndrome. Sequencing targeted TCR beta in T cells from blood (CD8+ and CD4+). CD8+ and CD4+ T cells were negatively isolated; TEMRA cells were FACS-enriched. Reverse transcription used roughly 0.45 to 1 ug RNA and random hexamers. Via MiXCR, TCRdb re-called the immunoSEQ multiplex PCR reads, giving one row per CDR3 protein. The profile covers 75,000 to 100,000 distinct CDR3 sequences, with just under 95% appearing a single time and 0.2% to 0.3% taken by the ten largest. The receptor comes from a human donor in good health. The sequenced material came from CD8+ T cells from PBMCs.

This CDR3 reads CASSFGLAGREQYF. The CDR3 DNA is TGTGCCAGTAGTTTTGGACTAGCGGGGAGAGAGCAGTACTTC. The chain is built from TRBV19 and TRBJ2-7; 12 nucleotides agree with TRBD2. CDR1 and CDR2 (germline): LNHDA, SQIVND (reference sequence). Losses at the gene ends were 5 bases for V and 7 bases for J; bases not matched to a gene: 6. The CDR3 is 14 residues long.